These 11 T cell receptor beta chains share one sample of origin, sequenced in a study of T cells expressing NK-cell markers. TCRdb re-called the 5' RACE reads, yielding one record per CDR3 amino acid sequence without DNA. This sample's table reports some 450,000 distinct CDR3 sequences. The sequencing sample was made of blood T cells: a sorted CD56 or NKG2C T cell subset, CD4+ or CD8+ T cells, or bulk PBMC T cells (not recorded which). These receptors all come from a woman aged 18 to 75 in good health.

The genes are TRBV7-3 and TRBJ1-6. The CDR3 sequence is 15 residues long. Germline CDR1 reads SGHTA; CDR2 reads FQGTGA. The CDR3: CASSRTVSYNSPLHF.

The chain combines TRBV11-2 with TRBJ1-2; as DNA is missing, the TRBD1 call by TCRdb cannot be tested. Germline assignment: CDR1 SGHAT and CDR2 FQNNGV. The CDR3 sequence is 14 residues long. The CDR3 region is CASSLGGARDGYTF. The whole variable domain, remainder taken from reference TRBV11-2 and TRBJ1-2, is EAGVAQSPRYKIIEKRQSVAFWCNPISGHATLYWYQQILGQGPKLLIQFQNNGVVDDSQLPKDRFSAERLKGVDSTLKIQPAKLEDSAVYLCASSLGGARDGYTFGSGTRLTVV.

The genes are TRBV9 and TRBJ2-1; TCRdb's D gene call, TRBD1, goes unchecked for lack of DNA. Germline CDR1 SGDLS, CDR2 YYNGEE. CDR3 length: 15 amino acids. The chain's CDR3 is CASSASGAALNEQFF.

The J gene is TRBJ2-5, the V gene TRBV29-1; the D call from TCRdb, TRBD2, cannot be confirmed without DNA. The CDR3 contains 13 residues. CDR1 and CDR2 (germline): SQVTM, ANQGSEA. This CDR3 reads CSVPAGPQETQYF.

This chain's CDR3 is CASFSPNTGELFF. The chain joins TRBV7-6 to TRBJ2-2. The CDR3 covers 13 residues. Per the germline V gene, CDR1 is SGHVS and CDR2 is FNYEAQ. The full variable domain, in which reference TRBV7-6 and TRBJ2-2 provide the parts outside the CDR3, is GAGVSQSPRYKVTKRGQDVALRCDPISGHVSLYWYRQALGQGPEFLTYFNYEAQQDKSGLPNDRFSAERPEGSISTLTIQRTEQRDSAMYRCASFSPNTGELFFGEGSRLTVL.

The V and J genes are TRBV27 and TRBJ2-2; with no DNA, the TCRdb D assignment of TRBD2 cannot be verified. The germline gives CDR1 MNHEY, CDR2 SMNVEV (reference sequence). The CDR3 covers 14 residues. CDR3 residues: CASSGLAFTGELFF.

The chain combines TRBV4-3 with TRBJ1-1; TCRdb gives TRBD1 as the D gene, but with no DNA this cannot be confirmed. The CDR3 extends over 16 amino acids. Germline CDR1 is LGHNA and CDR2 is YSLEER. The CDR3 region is CASSQRTGRRGTEAFF.

The chain's CDR3 is CASSRGQGFLNTEAFF. This chain links TRBV6-2 or TRBV6-3 with TRBJ1-1; the TRBD1 assignment by TCRdb is unverifiable without DNA. Germline assignment: CDR1 MNHEY and CDR2 SVGEGT. The CDR3 extends over 16 amino acids.

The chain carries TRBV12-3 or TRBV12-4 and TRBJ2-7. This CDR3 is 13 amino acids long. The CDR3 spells CASSFSSAYEQYF.

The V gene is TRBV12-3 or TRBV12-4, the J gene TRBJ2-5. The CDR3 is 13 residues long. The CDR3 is CASEDRNQETQYF.

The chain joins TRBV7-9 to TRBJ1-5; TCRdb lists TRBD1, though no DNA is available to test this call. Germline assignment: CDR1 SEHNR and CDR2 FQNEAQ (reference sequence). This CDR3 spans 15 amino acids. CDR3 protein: CASSPRTGGDQPQHF.